Following are 13 T cell receptor delta chains from one sample sequenced in a study of γδ T cells in repeated Plasmodium falciparum infection. Vgamma9/Vdelta2+ and Vdelta2-negative gammadelta T cells were flow-sorted from PBMC for bulk sequencing. With CATT, TCRdb re-called clones from the multiplex PCR reads. The profile shows 75,000 to 95,000 delta-chain clones, over 0.75% of them singletons. Source material: gamma-delta T cells from blood. The origin of the receptors is a pool of human donors (malaria-infected and uninfected, not separated).

A word on this clone: TCRdb lists the protein of a much larger clone for this DNA, which differs at residue 11, so this is likely a read error; the protein given here is translated from the DNA itself. The V and J genes are TRDV1 and TRDJ1; TRDD3 agrees at 7 bases. TCRdb records no J gene; here it was assigned by comparing the DNA to germline. Trimming cost V 1 base and J 0 bases; bases outside gene matches: 11. Germline assignment: CDR1 TSWWSYY and CDR2 QGS. The CDR3 spans 18 residues. CDR3 in amino acids: CALGEPLLGNPYTDKLIF. The CDR3 bases are TGTGCTCTTGGGGAACCGCTACTGGGGAACCCGTACACCGATAAACTCATCTTT.

To note about this clone: This is likely an artifact of a read error, given a far larger clone one base away. Other nucleotide sequences in the sample specify the same CDR3. V is TRDV1 and J is TRDJ1; D perhaps matches TRDD2 (6 bases). The J gene was not available in TCRdb and was assigned here by matching the DNA to germline segments. Germline V gives CDR1 TSWWSYY, CDR2 QGS. The V gene lost 3 bases and the J gene lost 7 bases, with 27 bases spanning the gap. There are 18 residues in the CDR3. CDR3 in amino acids: CALGEAFFLDGRGGKLIF. The CDR3 DNA sequence: TGTGCTCTTGGGGAGGCCTTCTTCCTCGACGGGAGAGGGGGTAAACTCATCTTT.

This clone has just a few counts. The protein in TCRdb stems from a much larger clone and differs at residue 4 from this DNA's translation, likely a read error; here the protein is translated from the DNA. The chain links TRDV2 to TRDJ1; the D is unclear. TCRdb gives no J gene; it was assigned here by matching the DNA to germline. Germline loops: CDR1 GEAIGNYY, CDR2 EKD. CDR3 length: 14 amino acids. The CDR3 coding sequence is TGTGCCTGTGGCACCCTCACCGTCACCGATAAACTCATCTTT. It encodes CACGTLTVTDKLIF.

On this clone: A far larger clone is one base from this, pointing to a likely read error. At the DNA level, this CDR3 is encoded by other sequences in the same sample as well. The chain has TRDV1 and TRDJ1; D perhaps matches TRDD3 (6 bases). The J gene is absent in TCRdb and was assigned here via DNA matching to germline. Germline CDR1 TSWWSYY, CDR2 QGS. The CDR3 extends over 15 amino acids. V shed 2 bases and J shed 1 base, with 11 bases lying between them. Written as DNA, the CDR3 is TGTGCTCTTGGGGAAGTAGAGGATACCACCGATAAACTCATCTTT. This translates into CALGEVEDTTDKLIF.

This chain uses TRDV1 with TRDJ1, with 9 bases fitting TRDD3. CDR1 is TSWWSYY, CDR2 QGS, per germline. The CDR3 covers 25 residues. J gave up 0 bases and V 9 bases, and 38 bases lay outside the gene matches. The CDR3 sequence is CALSSTYGPYRTGGPFRVYTDKLIF. Here the CDR3 DNA reads TGTGCTCTCTCTTCTACATACGGACCTTATCGTACTGGGGGACCCTTCAGAGTTTACACCGATAAACTCATCTTT.

Details on this clone: The protein TCRdb gives is from a much larger clone and does not agree with this DNA's translation at residue 17, likely a read error; the protein shown here comes from the DNA. This rearrangement joins TRDV1 to TRDJ2, with TRDD3 matching over 7 bases. The length of the CDR3 is 19 residues. CDR1 and CDR2 from the germline V gene are TSWWSYY and QGS. In DNA, the CDR3 is TGTGCTCTTGGAGCCCCATTCCCCTTTTGGGGGGGATTGACAGCACAACCCTTCTTT. It is translated as CALGAPFPFWGGLTAQPFF.

Turning to this clone: With a far larger clone one base away, a read error is the likely cause. This CDR3 is also generated by other DNA sequences in the sample. The chain combines TRDV2 with TRDJ1; D remains ambiguous. The germline V and J ends were trimmed by 6 bases and 0 bases, with 19 bases remaining between them. There are 16 residues in the CDR3. The germline CDR1 and CDR2 sequences are GEAIGNYY and EKD. CDR3 in DNA: TGTGCCTGTCGCGATGCAGTGAGGGGTTACACCGATAAACTCATCTTT. This encodes CACRDAVRGYTDKLIF.

A remark on this clone: A far larger clone is a single base away, which makes a read error likely. Additional DNA sequences in this sample encode the identical CDR3. This sequence joins TRDV1 and TRDJ1, with a possible D match to TRDD3 (6 bases). Trimming left V 2 bases short and J 0 bases short, with 34 bases between. This CDR3 has 23 residues. In germline, CDR1 is TSWWSYY, CDR2 QGS. The CDR3 reads CALGENPSHVLGDTPVYTDKLIF. As DNA, the CDR3 is TGTGCTCTTGGGGAAAACCCCTCCCACGTACTGGGAGATACGCCAGTGTACACCGATAAACTCATCTTT.

This clone was observed a handful of times. TCRdb shows a much larger clone's protein in place of this DNA's translation, and the two differ at residue 5, likely through a read error; the protein shown is translated from the DNA. The chain joins TRDV2 to TRDJ1; D might be TRDD3 (5 bases). Germline matching of the DNA provided the J gene here, since TCRdb leaves it blank. Trimming shortened V by 3 bases and J by 0 bases, and 22 bases separated the two germline ends. Germline CDR1 and CDR2: GEAIGNYY and EKD. The CDR3 consists of 18 residues. The CDR3 coding sequence is TGTGCCTGTGACGGAGTTTTAGGTGTGGGATCGAACACCGATAAACTCATCTTT. It specifies CACDGVLGVGSNTDKLIF.

At least ten counts were recorded for this clone. The protein TCRdb lists belongs to a much larger clone and differs from this DNA's translation at residue 15, which points to a read error; the protein shown is made from the DNA. V usage is TRDV2 and J usage is TRDJ1, with TRDD3 identical over 12 bases. The J gene comes from matching the DNA to germline here; TCRdb lacks it. The CDR3 spans 19 residues. The V gene's germline CDR1 is GEAIGNYY and CDR2 EKD. The CDR3 nucleotides read TGTGCCTGTGACACCACTCCCGTACTGGGGGATACTGCCACCGGTAAACTCATCTTT. Protein sequence: CACDTTPVLGDTATGKLIF.

Of note for this clone: One base separates it from a far larger clone, so it is likely a read error. In the same sample, other DNA sequences code for this CDR3. This rearrangement joins TRDV1 to TRDJ1; TRDD3 matches at 9 bases. The J gene comes from matching the DNA to germline here; TCRdb lacks it. The germline CDR1 and CDR2 sequences are TSWWSYY and QGS. This CDR3 has 18 amino acids. The V gene end was trimmed by 1 base and the J gene end by 2 bases; junction bases not matched to a gene: 11. CDR3 coding DNA: TGTGCTCTTGGGGAACCCCTCCTACTGGGGGAGATAACCGATAAACTCATCTTT. Protein: CALGEPLLLGEITDKLIF.

Only a few counts were recorded for this clone. A read error likely explains why the TCRdb protein, taken from a much larger clone, differs from this DNA's translation at residue 16; the protein shown is translated from the DNA. The chain employs TRDV1 and TRDJ1; 13 nucleotides match TRDD3. TCRdb records no J gene; here it was assigned by comparing the DNA to germline. This CDR3 has 19 residues. The germline V gene encodes CDR1 TSWWSYY and CDR2 QGS. The CDR3 reads CALNHKANWGIRPTDELIF. The CDR3 DNA reads as TGTGCTCTCAATCACAAGGCAAACTGGGGGATACGGCCCACCGATGAACTCATCTTT.

This clone has just a few counts. This likely reflects a read error, since a far larger clone is one base away. The sample carries other DNA sequences with the same CDR3. Here the CDR3 reads CALGDPHPFRQLGDREKTDKLIF. The CDR3 region has the DNA TGTGCTCTTGGGGACCCTCACCCCTTCCGCCAACTGGGGGATAGGGAGAAAACCGATAAACTCATCTTC. There is no J gene call, but TRDV1 is given as the V gene; no check of the table's D call, TRDD3, against the DNA was made. This CDR3 comprises 23 residues. The germline V gene encodes CDR1 TSWWSYY and CDR2 QGS.